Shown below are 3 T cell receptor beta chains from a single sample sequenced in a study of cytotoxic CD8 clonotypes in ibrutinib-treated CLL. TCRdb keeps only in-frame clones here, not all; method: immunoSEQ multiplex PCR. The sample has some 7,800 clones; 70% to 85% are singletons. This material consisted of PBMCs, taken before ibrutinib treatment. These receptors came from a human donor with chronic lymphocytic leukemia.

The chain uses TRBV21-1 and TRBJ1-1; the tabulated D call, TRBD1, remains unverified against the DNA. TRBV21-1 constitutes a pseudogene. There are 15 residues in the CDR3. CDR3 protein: CASSKLWTGNTEAFF. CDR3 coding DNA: TGTGCCAGCAGCAAGCTTTGGACAGGGAACACTGAAGCTTTCTTT.

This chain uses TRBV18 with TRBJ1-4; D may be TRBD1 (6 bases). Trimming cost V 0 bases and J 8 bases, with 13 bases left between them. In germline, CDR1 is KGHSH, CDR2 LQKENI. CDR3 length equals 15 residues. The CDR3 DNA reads TGTGCCAGCTCACCACCGGGACCGAGGGGGGAAAAACTGTTTTTT. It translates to CASSPPGPRGEKLFF.

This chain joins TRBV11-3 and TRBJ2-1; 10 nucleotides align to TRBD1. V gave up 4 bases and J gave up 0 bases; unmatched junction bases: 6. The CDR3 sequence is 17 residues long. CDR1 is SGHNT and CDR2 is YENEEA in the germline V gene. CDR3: CASSSGTGASSYNEQFF. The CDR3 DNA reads TGTGCCAGCAGCTCTGGGACAGGGGCTTCCTCCTACAATGAGCAGTTCTTC.